Listed below are T cell receptor beta chains from one sample, sequenced in a study of Ad26.COV2.S vaccination and SARS-CoV-2 variants. Only in-frame clones appear in the TCRdb table, and some are missing; sequencing was by immunoSEQ multiplex PCR. The table records 350,000 to 400,000 clones, less than 90% of them present only once. Source: peripheral blood, taken in a trial of Ad26.COV2.S vaccine versus placebo. Every receptor here comes from a person aged 18-65 years who received the Ad26.COV2.S COVID-19 vaccine or a placebo. The CDR3 runs from the conserved cysteine through the conserved F or W. D genes are given only for firm matches. The size entry is marked missing in some rows and otherwise reads once, few, many or a size class.

TGTGCCAGCAGCTTAGCTTTTCGGGTGCCTAGCAATCAGCCCCAGCATTTT	CASSLAFRVPSNQPQHF	TRBV11-3	TRBJ1-5	.	once
TGTGCCAGCAGCTTAGGTCCGGAGGGGAACACTGAAGCTTTCTTT	CASSLGPEGNTEAFF	TRBV13	TRBJ1-1	.	.
TGTGCCAGCAGTGAATGGCCGGGGGAGCTGTTTTTT	CASSEWPGELFF	TRBV6-1	TRBJ2-2	.	.
TGTGCCAGCAGCTACTGGGCAGGGGGCTCCTCAAATGAGCAGTTCTTC	CASSYWAGGSSNEQFF	TRBV7-9	TRBJ2-1	TRBD1	.
TGTGCCAGCAGCTTAGGTTGGGACAGGGGATACGAGCAGTACTTC	CASSLGWDRGYEQYF	TRBV7-9	TRBJ2-7	TRBD1	.
TGTGCCATCAGTGAGGGGCAGGGGGCTACGAAACTGTTTTTT	CAISEGQGATKLFF	TRBV10-3	TRBJ1-4	TRBD1	.
TGCGCCAGCAGCCAAGGACGCAGTTTGACTAATGAAAAACTGTTTTTT	CASSQGRSLTNEKLFF	TRBV4-1	TRBJ1-4	.	.
TGTGCCAGCAGCTGGGGGCGCAGAGACACAGATACGCAGTATTTT	CASSWGRRDTDTQYF	TRBV11-3	TRBJ2-3	.	.
TGTGCCAGCAGCTTAGATGGGCGCGGGTTAGAGTTCTTC	CASSLDGRGLEFF	TRBV11-2	TRBJ2-1	.	.
TGTGCCAGCAGGGGAGGACTTAACACTGAAGCTTTCTTT	CASRGGLNTEAFF	TRBV2	TRBJ1-1	.	.
TGCGCCAGCAGTGAGAGTACGCTCTATGGCTACACCTTC	CASSESTLYGYTF	TRBV10-1	TRBJ1-2	.	.
TGTGCCAGCAGCGACGGCGGGGGGACCCGCTCCTACGAGCAGTACTTC	CASSDGGGTRSYEQYF	TRBV5-8	TRBJ2-7	TRBD2	.
TGTGCCAGTAGTCTTCACAGGGGGCTGAACACTGAAGCTTTCTTT	CASSLHRGLNTEAFF	TRBV19	TRBJ1-1	TRBD1	.
TGTGCCAGCAGCCAACAGGGAAGCGAGACCCAGTACTTC	CASSQQGSETQYF	TRBV6-5	TRBJ2-5	.	.
TGCGCCAGCAGCTTCGGACTAGCGGGGTGGTACGAGCAGTACTTC	CASSFGLAGWYEQYF	TRBV5-1	TRBJ2-7	TRBD2	.
TGTGCCAGCAGCCAAGAGCGTGGAGTATTCGGGAACGAGCAGTACTTC	CASSQERGVFGNEQYF	TRBV14	TRBJ2-7	.	.
TGCGCCAGCAGTCAAGGGTCCGGGTGGTTAGTATGCGAGCAGTACTTC	CASSQGSGWLVCEQYF	TRBV23-1	TRBJ2-7	.	.
TGTGCCAGCAGTTACTCTTCCAACACTGAAGCTTTCTTT	CASSYSSNTEAFF	TRBV6-5	TRBJ1-1	.	.
TGTGCCAGCAGCCGGCTTACCGGGGAGCTGTTTTTT	CASSRLTGELFF	TRBV12-3/TRBV12-4	TRBJ2-2	.	.
TGTGCCAGCAGACCGAAAACAGATACGCAGTATTTT	CASRPKTDTQYF	TRBV6-5	TRBJ2-3	.	.
TGTGCCAGCAGCTTTTCCACCTCCACAGGCGCTGGAAACACCATATATTTT	CASSFSTSTGAGNTIYF	TRBV11-2	TRBJ1-3	.	.
TGTGCCAGCAGCTTGAGTCGGGGGTTTCACGAGCAGTACTTC	CASSLSRGFHEQYF	TRBV5-5	TRBJ2-7	.	.
TGTGCCAGCAGTGATGGCCCCGGGGGTAATTCACCCCTCCACTTT	CASSDGPGGNSPLHF	TRBV6-1	TRBJ1-6	.	.
TGTGCCAGCAGCTCAGGTTCACCCCTCCACTTT	CASSSGSPLHF	TRBV7-8	TRBJ1-6	.	few
TGTGCCAGCAGCTTAGGTGGGACAGGGGACGAGCAGTACTTC	CASSLGGTGDEQYF	TRBV11-2	TRBJ2-7	TRBD1	.
TGTGCCAGCAGTTACAGGGTTGGTGGCAATCAGCCCCAGCATTTT	CASSYRVGGNQPQHF	TRBV6-2/TRBV6-3	TRBJ1-5	.	once
TGTGCCAGCAGTTTTGTAGGGGGCACTGAAGCTTTCTTT	CASSFVGGTEAFF	TRBV27	TRBJ1-1	.	.
TGTGCCAGCAGTGAGACAGGAGGCCTCCCTGGGGATGGCTACACCTTC	CASSETGGLPGDGYTF	TRBV6-1	TRBJ1-2	.	.
TGTGCCAGCAGCCCGCCAGAGAGGGCTTACAATGAGCAGTTCTTC	CASSPPERAYNEQFF	TRBV11-2	TRBJ2-1	.	.
TGTGCCAGCATTGGGGGGTTAGGACCTTATGGCTACACCTTC	CASIGGLGPYGYTF	TRBV7-9	TRBJ1-2	.	.
TGTGCCAGCAGTCAAGGCGACAAATATCGCTACGAGCAGTACTTC	CASSQGDKYRYEQYF	TRBV7-2	TRBJ2-7	.	once
TGTGCCAGCAGTGAATACGGCGGCGCGAACACCGGGGAGCTGTTTTTT	CASSEYGGANTGELFF	TRBV25-1	TRBJ2-2	.	.
TGTGCCAGCAGCACCGGGGTGAATGAAAAACTGTTTTTT	CASSTGVNEKLFF	TRBV7-2	TRBJ1-4	.	.
TGTGCCAGCATCGACCTGGGTATCGGTGAAGCTTTCTTT	CASIDLGIGEAFF	TRBV7-9	TRBJ1-1	.	.
TGCGCCAGCAGCCAGCACCGGGCCTCGCTTAACTATGGCTACACCTTC	CASSQHRASLNYGYTF	TRBV4-1	TRBJ1-2	.	.
TGCGCCAGCAGCTTGACTTTAGGTCGAGGGCAGTACTTC	CASSLTLGRGQYF	TRBV5-1	TRBJ2-7	.	.
TGTGCCAGCAGTTACAGCGAGACTAGAGCCGGGGAGCTGTTTTTT	CASSYSETRAGELFF	TRBV6-5	TRBJ2-2	.	.
TGTGCCAGCAGGTCACAGATGACCGGGGAGCTGTTTTTT	CASRSQMTGELFF	TRBV7-2	TRBJ2-2	.	.
TGTGCCAGCAGCCACCTCCGATATAGGAAGAATTCACCCCTCCACTTT	CASSHLRYRKNSPLHF	TRBV3-1/TRBV3-2	TRBJ1-6	.	.
TGTGCCAGCTCACCACCAAGTGTATTCTATGGCTACACCTTC	CASSPPSVFYGYTF	TRBV18	TRBJ1-2	.	once
TGCGCCAGCAGCGGTAGACAGGAGCACACCGGGGAGCTGTTTTTT	CASSGRQEHTGELFF	TRBV5-1	TRBJ2-2	.	.
TGCGCCAGCAGCCTAACGACTAGCGGGGGCTACAATGAGCAGTTCTTC	CASSLTTSGGYNEQFF	TRBV5-1	TRBJ2-1	TRBD2	.
TGTGCCAGCAGCCTCATCTGGAACACTGAAGCTTTCTTT	CASSLIWNTEAFF	TRBV6-2/TRBV6-3	TRBJ1-1	.	once
TGTGCCAGCAGTTGGGTCTCCTACGAGCAGTACTTC	CASSWVSYEQYF	TRBV6-5	TRBJ2-7	.	once